The 8 T cell receptor beta chains given below trace back to one sample, sequenced in a study of blood T cells in healthy people across ages. Together with a sample-barcoded 5' primer, a J-beta primer mix was included in a second PCR lasting roughly 6 to 12 cycles. TCRdb ran MiXCR on the 5' RACE reads and lists one entry per CDR3 protein. The sample carries approximately 490,000 distinct CDR3 sequences, about 25% recorded once. The data were also submitted as part of a second study, on T cells of mothers and their children.

The sequencing sample was made of blood. Receptors originate from a boy younger than 18 in good health.

This clonotype turned up a few times. The chain has TRBV29-1 and TRBJ1-2; D is ambiguous. CDR1 SQVTM and CDR2 ANQGSEA come from the germline V gene. CDR3 length equals 13 residues. Trimming took 0 bases from V and 2 from J, leaving 7 bases between them. DNA of the CDR3: TGCAGCGTTGAAGATAAAGGGAACTATGGCTACACCTTC. It encodes CSVEDKGNYGYTF.

Only a few counts were recorded for this clonotype. A read error may be the cause here, since a much bigger clone is one base away. V is TRBV18 and J is TRBJ2-7; D not certain. The CDR3 contains 16 residues. Germline V CDR1 and CDR2: KGHSH, LQKENI. Between the trimmed V and J ends, which lost 3 bases and 1 base, there was a span of 16 bases. The CDR3 spells CASSPGRTNPSYEQYF. CDR3 DNA sequence: TGTGCCAGCTCACCCGGCAGGACCAACCCTTCCTACGAGCAGTACTTC. The variable domain in full, completed from reference TRBV18 and TRBJ2-7, reads NAGVMQNPRHLVRRRGQEARLRCSPMKGHSHVYWYRQLPEEGLKFMVYLQKENIIDESGMPKERFSAEFPKEGPSILRIQQVVRGDSAAYFCASSPGRTNPSYEQYFGPGTRLTVT.

This chain joins TRBV24-1 and TRBJ2-1; D may be TRBD2 (5 bases). Trimming pared 4 bases from V and 6 bases from J, leaving 15 bases between. The CDR3 runs 15 residues. The germline CDR1 and CDR2 sequences are KGHDR and SFDVKD. CDR3 amino acids: CATSDPPGGLNEQFF. Here the CDR3 DNA reads TGTGCCACCAGTGACCCCCCTGGCGGACTCAATGAGCAGTTCTTC.

The genes are TRBV12-3 or TRBV12-4 and TRBJ1-5; 8 bases line up with TRBD1. Trimming cost V 6 bases and J 2 bases; bases outside gene matches: 12. The CDR3 contains 17 residues. The chain's CDR3 is CASRDGTGHRGNQPQHF. CDR3 coding DNA: TGTGCCAGCAGGGATGGGACAGGACACCGGGGCAATCAGCCCCAGCATTTT.

This clonotype was picked up one time. The V call is TRBV6-5, the J call TRBJ2-1; 9 nucleotides match TRBD1. CDR1 and CDR2 from the germline V gene are MNHEY and SVGAGI. This CDR3 has 15 amino acids. V was clipped by 6 bases and J by 1 base; unmatched bases: 4. The CDR3 sequence: CASSNDRGSYNEQFF. The CDR3 DNA sequence: TGTGCCAGCAGCAACGACAGGGGGTCCTACAATGAGCAGTTCTTC.

The rearrangement joins TRBV18 to TRBJ2-5; no definite D call. CDR1 and CDR2 (germline): KGHSH, LQKENI. V was trimmed by 6 bases and J by 5 bases, leaving 13 bases between them. The CDR3 runs 13 residues. This chain's CDR3 is CASSGYTVETQYF. The CDR3 bases are TGTGCCAGCTCGGGTTATACAGTGGAGACCCAGTACTTC. Drawing the rest from reference TRBV18 and TRBJ2-5, the complete variable domain is NAGVMQNPRHLVRRRGQEARLRCSPMKGHSHVYWYRQLPEEGLKFMVYLQKENIIDESGMPKERFSAEFPKEGPSILRIQQVVRGDSAAYFCASSGYTVETQYFGPGTRLLVL.

J is TRBJ1-2 and V is TRBV10-3; 9 nucleotides agree with TRBD1. V lost 2 bases to trimming and J lost 6 bases; unmatched junction nucleotides: 10. The CDR3 has 16 residues. Germline V gene lookup returns CDR1 ENHRY and CDR2 SYGVKD. DNA for the CDR3: TGTGCCATCAGTGAGAAAAATCCGGGACAGGGCAATGGCTACACCTTC. It encodes CAISEKNPGQGNGYTF.

This sequence joins TRBV12-3 or TRBV12-4 and TRBJ2-7; D gene uncertain. This CDR3 comprises 12 residues. Trimming stripped 3 bases from V and 4 bases from J, with 7 bases between. The CDR3 region is CASSFGLYEQYF. CDR3 in DNA: TGTGCCAGCAGTTTCGGCCTATACGAGCAGTACTTC.